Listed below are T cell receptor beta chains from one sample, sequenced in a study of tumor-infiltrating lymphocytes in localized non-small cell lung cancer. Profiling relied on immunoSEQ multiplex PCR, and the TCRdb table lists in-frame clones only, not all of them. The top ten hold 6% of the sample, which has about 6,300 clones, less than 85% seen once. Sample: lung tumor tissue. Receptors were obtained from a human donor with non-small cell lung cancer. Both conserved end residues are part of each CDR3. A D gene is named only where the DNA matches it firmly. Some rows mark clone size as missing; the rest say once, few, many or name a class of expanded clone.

cdr3_nt: TGTGCCTTCAGGCCAAAAGATACGCAGTATTTT; cdr3_aa: CAFRPKDTQYF; d_call: -; j_call: TRBJ2-3; v_call: TRBV30; clone_size: -
cdr3_nt: TGTGCCAGCAGCCAGACTAGTTCAAGCACAGATACGCAGTATTTT; cdr3_aa: CASSQTSSSTDTQYF; d_call: -; j_call: TRBJ2-3; v_call: TRBV5-5; clone_size: once
cdr3_nt: TGCGCCAGCCGTGCCCCAAACAGGGGAGCCTCCTATAATTCACCCCTCCACTTT; cdr3_aa: CASRAPNRGASYNSPLHF; d_call: TRBD1; j_call: TRBJ1-6; v_call: TRBV10-2; clone_size: -
cdr3_nt: TGTGCCAGCAGCTTAGGGGGACTAGCGGGTTACAATGAGCAGTTCTTC; cdr3_aa: CASSLGGLAGYNEQFF; d_call: TRBD2; j_call: TRBJ2-1; v_call: TRBV11-3; clone_size: -
cdr3_nt: TGCGCCAGCAGCTTCTTCACAGACAATGAGCAGTTCTTC; cdr3_aa: CASSFFTDNEQFF; d_call: -; j_call: TRBJ2-1; v_call: TRBV5-1; clone_size: -
cdr3_nt: TGCGCCAGCAGCCTTGGGTCCGGACAGCCCTACGAGCAGTACTTC; cdr3_aa: CASSLGSGQPYEQYF; d_call: -; j_call: TRBJ2-7; v_call: TRBV5-1; clone_size: -
cdr3_nt: TGTGCCAGTACCCTAGGGGGGGCGAACAGCCAGCCCCAGCATTTT; cdr3_aa: CASTLGGANSQPQHF; d_call: -; j_call: TRBJ1-5; v_call: TRBV19; clone_size: few
cdr3_nt: TGTGCCAGCAGCTTAGCTCCGGGATCCGAGCAGTACTTC; cdr3_aa: CASSLAPGSEQYF; d_call: -; j_call: TRBJ2-7; v_call: TRBV7-2; clone_size: -
cdr3_nt: TGTGCCAGTATGGGAAGGGGGGTAAACACCGGGGAGCTGTTTTTT; cdr3_aa: CASMGRGVNTGELFF; d_call: -; j_call: TRBJ2-2; v_call: TRBV19; clone_size: few
cdr3_nt: TGTGCCAGCAGTTACTCACCGGAATTGAACACTGAAGCTTTCTTT; cdr3_aa: CASSYSPELNTEAFF; d_call: -; j_call: TRBJ1-1; v_call: TRBV6-9; clone_size: -
cdr3_nt: TGTGCCAGCAGCCGTGGGACAGGGGATAGCAATCAGCCCCAGCATTTT; cdr3_aa: CASSRGTGDSNQPQHF; d_call: TRBD1; j_call: TRBJ1-5; v_call: TRBV9; clone_size: -
cdr3_nt: TGCGCCAGCAGTGAACTAGCGGGTCAAGAGACCCAGTACTTC; cdr3_aa: CASSELAGQETQYF; d_call: TRBD2; j_call: TRBJ2-5; v_call: TRBV5-1; clone_size: -
cdr3_nt: TGTGCCAGCAGTTTATTTGCTGAAGAGACCCAGTACTTC; cdr3_aa: CASSLFAEETQYF; d_call: -; j_call: TRBJ2-5; v_call: TRBV27; clone_size: few
cdr3_nt: TGTGCCAGCAGCTCGGGACCGATATATAATTCACCCCTCCACTTT; cdr3_aa: CASSSGPIYNSPLHF; d_call: -; j_call: TRBJ1-6; v_call: TRBV11-3; clone_size: -
cdr3_nt: TGTGCCAGCAGTTCCCTCGGGGGGGGTGAGCAGTTCTTC; cdr3_aa: CASSSLGGGEQFF; d_call: TRBD2; j_call: TRBJ2-1; v_call: TRBV6-6; clone_size: -
cdr3_nt: TGTGCCATCAGTGCGCCGGGGGCAAATTCACCCCTCCACTTT; cdr3_aa: CAISAPGANSPLHF; d_call: -; j_call: TRBJ1-6; v_call: TRBV10-3; clone_size: few
cdr3_nt: TGTGCCAGTAGTGTCCAGACTCGGGAGACCCAGTACTTC; cdr3_aa: CASSVQTRETQYF; d_call: -; j_call: TRBJ2-5; v_call: TRBV19; clone_size: -
cdr3_nt: TGTGCCAGCAGCTCAAGCGGGGGGGGCACAGATACGCAGTATTTT; cdr3_aa: CASSSSGGGTDTQYF; d_call: TRBD2; j_call: TRBJ2-3; v_call: TRBV13; clone_size: once
cdr3_nt: TGCGCCAGCAGCGCCCAGGGGGTCCTCGGTGGAAACACCATATATTTT; cdr3_aa: CASSAQGVLGGNTIYF; d_call: TRBD1; j_call: TRBJ1-3; v_call: TRBV5-1; clone_size: -
cdr3_nt: TGTGCCACAGCAATTCGTGGCGGGGAGCTGTTTTTT; cdr3_aa: CATAIRGGELFF; d_call: -; j_call: TRBJ2-2; v_call: TRBV6-6; clone_size: -
cdr3_nt: TGTGCCAGCAGTTACCCGTCAGAAAACTACGAGCAGTACTTC; cdr3_aa: CASSYPSENYEQYF; d_call: -; j_call: TRBJ2-7; v_call: TRBV6-5; clone_size: -
cdr3_nt: TGTGCCATCGGGGGGGGACAGGGCTACGAGCAGTACTTC; cdr3_aa: CAIGGGQGYEQYF; d_call: -; j_call: TRBJ2-7; v_call: TRBV6-6; clone_size: medium-sized
cdr3_nt: TGCGCCAGCAGCCTTGAGATAAACGCCCCCTACGAGCAGTACTTC; cdr3_aa: CASSLEINAPYEQYF; d_call: -; j_call: TRBJ2-7; v_call: TRBV4-1; clone_size: -
cdr3_nt: TGCAGCGCGGGACAGACCCTGAACACTGAAGCTTTCTTT; cdr3_aa: CSAGQTLNTEAFF; d_call: TRBD1; j_call: TRBJ1-1; v_call: TRBV29-1; clone_size: -
cdr3_nt: TGTGCCAGCAGCTCGGGACAGTTCCTTAATTCACCCCTCCACTTT; cdr3_aa: CASSSGQFLNSPLHF; d_call: TRBD1; j_call: TRBJ1-6; v_call: TRBV7-2; clone_size: -
cdr3_nt: TGTGCCAGCAGCTTCAGCGGGAGTACCTCCTACGAGCAGTACTTC; cdr3_aa: CASSFSGSTSYEQYF; d_call: TRBD2; j_call: TRBJ2-7; v_call: TRBV11-2; clone_size: -
cdr3_nt: TGTGCCAGCAGCCCCTCGACCTCCCCGGGACAGGGTATTGGAAAACTGTTTTTT; cdr3_aa: CASSPSTSPGQGIGKLFF; d_call: TRBD1; j_call: TRBJ1-4; v_call: TRBV7-6; clone_size: -
cdr3_nt: TGTGCCAGCAGGCAGGGACTAGCGGCCTACAATGAGCAGTTCTTC; cdr3_aa: CASRQGLAAYNEQFF; d_call: TRBD2; j_call: TRBJ2-1; v_call: TRBV6-4; clone_size: -
cdr3_nt: TGTGCCAGCGTAAGGGCGGGGTTGGAGACCCAGTACTTC; cdr3_aa: CASVRAGLETQYF; d_call: -; j_call: TRBJ2-5; v_call: TRBV6-1; clone_size: -
cdr3_nt: TGTGCCAGCAGACCCATTCCCTGGGACAGGGGAACCTACGAGCAGTACTTC; cdr3_aa: CASRPIPWDRGTYEQYF; d_call: TRBD1; j_call: TRBJ2-7; v_call: TRBV28; clone_size: -
cdr3_nt: TGTGCCAGCACGGACAGCTATGGCTACACCTTC; cdr3_aa: CASTDSYGYTF; d_call: -; j_call: TRBJ1-2; v_call: TRBV6-6; clone_size: -
cdr3_nt: TGCGCCAGCAGCCAAGAGGGGGGGGCAGGGGGGGATCAGCCCCAGCATTTT; cdr3_aa: CASSQEGGAGGDQPQHF; d_call: TRBD1; j_call: TRBJ1-5; v_call: TRBV4-1; clone_size: once
cdr3_nt: TGTGCCAGCAGCTTAGAGCGGGGAATGGTAGAGACCCAGTACTTC; cdr3_aa: CASSLERGMVETQYF; d_call: -; j_call: TRBJ2-5; v_call: TRBV11-2; clone_size: once
cdr3_nt: TGTGCCAGCAGGACAGGGTTGGACACTGAAGCTTTCTTT; cdr3_aa: CASRTGLDTEAFF; d_call: TRBD1; j_call: TRBJ1-1; v_call: TRBV27; clone_size: -
cdr3_nt: TGCGCCAGCAGCCAAGATCGGTCTTTCCAGGGGACGGGGACCTACGAGCAGTACTTC; cdr3_aa: CASSQDRSFQGTGTYEQYF; d_call: -; j_call: TRBJ2-7; v_call: TRBV4-1; clone_size: -
cdr3_nt: TGTGCCAGCAGCTTGGGCCTAAATCAGCCCCAGCATTTT; cdr3_aa: CASSLGLNQPQHF; d_call: -; j_call: TRBJ1-5; v_call: TRBV5-6; clone_size: -
cdr3_nt: TGTGCCAGCAGCTCCGGTAGGGTTTCACCCCTCCACTTT; cdr3_aa: CASSSGRVSPLHF; d_call: -; j_call: TRBJ1-6; v_call: TRBV7-3; clone_size: -
cdr3_nt: TGTGCCAGCAGTGAAAGTCCTAGCGGGGGGGGCGAGCAGTTCTTC; cdr3_aa: CASSESPSGGGEQFF; d_call: TRBD2; j_call: TRBJ2-1; v_call: TRBV6-1; clone_size: -
cdr3_nt: TGTGCCAGAGGGACGGGGGCTAATGAAAAACTGTTTTTT; cdr3_aa: CARGTGANEKLFF; d_call: -; j_call: TRBJ1-4; v_call: TRBV2; clone_size: few
cdr3_nt: TGTGCCAGCTCACCAGGCAGGGGGCCACGAGAGACCCAGTACTTC; cdr3_aa: CASSPGRGPRETQYF; d_call: TRBD1; j_call: TRBJ2-5; v_call: TRBV18; clone_size: -
cdr3_nt: TGTGCCAGCAGTTACCAAAGTGGGTGGGAGACCCAGTACTTC; cdr3_aa: CASSYQSGWETQYF; d_call: -; j_call: TRBJ2-5; v_call: TRBV28; clone_size: -
cdr3_nt: TGTGCCAGCAGCGCCGGGGGCGAGGGAACTAGATATGGCTACACCTTC; cdr3_aa: CASSAGGEGTRYGYTF; d_call: -; j_call: TRBJ1-2; v_call: TRBV9; clone_size: -
cdr3_nt: TGTGCCAGCTCACCAAGGCCAGGGGGCGGGGAGCCCCAGCATTTT; cdr3_aa: CASSPRPGGGEPQHF; d_call: TRBD1; j_call: TRBJ1-5; v_call: TRBV18; clone_size: -
cdr3_nt: TGCAGCGTTGACCAGGGACATGGCTACACCTTC; cdr3_aa: CSVDQGHGYTF; d_call: -; j_call: TRBJ1-2; v_call: TRBV29-1; clone_size: -
cdr3_nt: TGTGCCAGCAGCTTGTTACAGGGCAATCAGCCCCAGCATTTT; cdr3_aa: CASSLLQGNQPQHF; d_call: -; j_call: TRBJ1-5; v_call: TRBV7-2; clone_size: -
cdr3_nt: TGTGCCAGCAGCGAGAATAGGGTATCGGGGGAGCTGTTTTTT; cdr3_aa: CASSENRVSGELFF; d_call: -; j_call: TRBJ2-2; v_call: TRBV9; clone_size: -
cdr3_nt: TGCAGCGCCGGGGACCAACTCGGAGAGACCCAGTACTTC; cdr3_aa: CSAGDQLGETQYF; d_call: -; j_call: TRBJ2-5; v_call: TRBV29-1; clone_size: -
cdr3_nt: TGTGCCAGCAGTTACTCGGACACAGATACGCAGTATTTT; cdr3_aa: CASSYSDTDTQYF; d_call: -; j_call: TRBJ2-3; v_call: TRBV6-6; clone_size: -
cdr3_nt: TGTGCCAGTAGTATGATCAGGGACATCCACAATGAGCAGTTCTTC; cdr3_aa: CASSMIRDIHNEQFF; d_call: -; j_call: TRBJ2-1; v_call: TRBV19; clone_size: once
cdr3_nt: TGTGCCAGCAGTTTATGGGGACAGGGTAATTTCGTTTCTGAAGCTTTCTTT; cdr3_aa: CASSLWGQGNFVSEAFF; d_call: TRBD1; j_call: TRBJ1-1; v_call: TRBV27; clone_size: -
cdr3_nt: TGTGCCAGCAGTACACCTCCGACGGGAGAGCAGTACTTC; cdr3_aa: CASSTPPTGEQYF; d_call: -; j_call: TRBJ2-7; v_call: TRBV28; clone_size: -
cdr3_nt: TGCGCCAGCAGCCCGGAGCAGGAAACTGGCTACACCTTC; cdr3_aa: CASSPEQETGYTF; d_call: -; j_call: TRBJ1-2; v_call: TRBV5-1; clone_size: -
cdr3_nt: TGTGCCAGCAGTGATCGTACCGGTAGACAAGAGACCCAGTACTTC; cdr3_aa: CASSDRTGRQETQYF; d_call: -; j_call: TRBJ2-5; v_call: TRBV2; clone_size: -